This T cell receptor (beta chain) came from a study of cytomegalovirus exposure and HLA in healthy donors. Study in general: Samples from HLA-typed donors yielded about 85 million unique TCRs in an early data release. Study outcomes and limitations: In vitro work confirmed that a few CMV-associated chains recognize CMV antigens. Fewer N-insertions than the approximately 680-donor mean were reportedly shown by an Asian-associated ancestry cluster in a later analysis.

The CDR3 is made up of 14 amino acids. The V and J ends lost 6 bases and 5 bases, in that order; junction bases with no gene match: 9. Germline loops: CDR1 MNHEY, CDR2 SMNVEV (reference sequence). A word on this clone: Its antigen is currently unknown.

In the PCR, 60 Vbeta and 13 Jbeta primers were used. Profiled with immunoSEQ multiplex PCR; TCRdb holds only in-frame clones, not every one. This sample has around 230,000 clones; around 80% occur once, and the top ten carry about 6.4%. This clonotype originated in a man aged 35 to 55 in good health and CMV-seropositive. Sequencing input: PBMCs. The chain recombines TRBV27 with TRBJ1-1, with 7 bases aligning to TRBD1. The CDR3 coding sequence is TGTGCCAGCAGAGGCAAACCAGGGGGGACTGAAGCTTTCTTT. Its translation: CASRGKPGGTEAFF.